The text below deals with one T cell receptor (beta chain). What it recognizes is unknown. Amplification of TCR beta used genomic DNA extracted from peripheral blood. TRB rearrangements spanning V, D and J were amplified using mixed TRB-A/B primers. TCRdb reprocessed the multiplex PCR reads via MiXCR and lists one record per CDR3 protein. The profile shows 8,500 to 13,000 distinct CDR3 sequences, more than 30% of them singletons. The data were obtained in a study of T cell repertoires in aging, cancer and after chemotherapy. About the study: Healthy donor repertoires were recorded over several months to years and showed clear clonal overlap. General observations from the study: Median generation probability rose over the chemotherapy interval in each cancer cohort, suggesting rebound thymic output. Compared with age-matched healthy donors, untreated hematological or solid cancer patients showed higher blood TCR clonality.

The sequencing sample was made of blood. This clonotype was sampled from a human donor in good health.

The CDR3 DNA reads as TGTGCCAGCGCCGGTTTCGTCAGGACTGAGTGGCAGTTCTTC. It encodes CASAGFVRTEWQFF. The chain is built from TRBV12-3 or TRBV12-4 and TRBJ2-1; a possible D gene is TRBD2 (5 bases). This CDR3 contains 14 residues. V dropped 8 bases and J dropped 12 bases, with 23 bases sitting between them.